What follows is one T cell receptor (beta chain) and its context. This record belongs to a study of shared clonotypes between healthy human individuals. Some clones are missing from TCRdb's copy, which holds only in-frame ones; the method was immunoSEQ multiplex PCR. The sample lists 2,500,000 or so clones, 85% to 95% occurring once. Material for sequencing was naive CD4+ T cells from PBMCs. Subset noted: CD45RA+ positively selected. This TCR came from a young man in good health. Some clones in this sample may be carry-over from other donors' samples.

This chain's CDR3 is CASRDSNTEAFF. As DNA, the CDR3 is TGTGCCAGCAGGGATTCAAACACTGAAGCTTTCTTT. The rearrangement uses TRBV6-1 and TRBJ1-1; D uncertain. CDR1 is MNHNS and CDR2 is SASEGT in the germline V gene. Trimming shortened V by 6 bases and J by 2 bases, and 7 bases separated the two germline ends. This CDR3 region has 12 residues.